A selection of T cell receptor beta chains follows, all from one sample in a study of OX40 agonist ivuxolimab in advanced cancers. Sequencing was performed with immunoSEQ multiplex PCR; in TCRdb, only in-frame clones are kept and a portion is missing. The sample records 75,000 to 100,000 clones, 80% to 90% being singletons. This specimen consisted of CD4+ or CD8+ T cells sorted from blood, obtained in a trial of the OX40 agonist ivuxolimab. The origin of the receptors is an adult with an advanced solid tumor such as melanoma, head and neck, liver or kidney cancer. Each CDR3 is given with its conserved first and last residue. Fields, in order: clone size, V gene, J gene, CDR3 protein. Expanded clones get a size class; other rows say once, few or many, or leave the size out.

>NA|TRBV10-3|TRBJ2-3
CAITPETSGSGTDTQYF
>NA|TRBV28|TRBJ2-2
CASSFQKVGSGYAGELFF
>once|TRBV6-6|TRBJ1-5
CASSGTGGEQPQHF
>NA|TRBV18|TRBJ1-1
CASSPNSAGAGSEAFF
>NA|TRBV2|TRBJ2-3
CASSEQGSTDTQYF
>NA|TRBV5-1|TRBJ2-1
CASSLVVPLTYNEQFF
>NA|TRBV11-1|TRBJ1-1
CASSRSGTGYTEAFF
>NA|TRBV7-2|TRBJ2-7
CASSRNPSASSYEQYF
>NA|TRBV5-4|TRBJ1-2
CASSFTGNIGYTF
>NA|TRBV6-1|TRBJ2-1
CASSSRPYNEQFF
>NA|TRBV13|TRBJ1-2
CASSFTPGPLGGYTF
>NA|TRBV5-1|TRBJ1-1
CASKVWTSGTEAFF
>NA|TRBV5-4|TRBJ2-4
CASSLGTTLGKNIQYF
>NA|TRBV6-1|TRBJ1-4
CASSETGWNEKLFF
>NA|TRBV5-1|TRBJ1-1
CASSFEGMNTEAFF
>NA|TRBV18|TRBJ2-5
CASSPRGPQPGKETQYF
>NA|TRBV5-1|TRBJ1-3
CASSFDRGDTIYF
>NA|TRBV5-4|TRBJ2-7
CASSRDRYYEQYF
>NA|TRBV28|TRBJ1-2
CASSRGQGAPQGYTF
>once|TRBV11-2|TRBJ2-2
CASSFGMRTGELFF
>NA|TRBV19|TRBJ2-1
CASSIGLASASSYNEQFF
>NA|TRBV7-2|TRBJ2-3
CASSLWGAGTDTQYF
>NA|TRBV29-1|TRBJ2-1
CSVESPGASSYNEQFF
>NA|TRBV5-6|TRBJ2-3
CASSLVQAHPDTQYF